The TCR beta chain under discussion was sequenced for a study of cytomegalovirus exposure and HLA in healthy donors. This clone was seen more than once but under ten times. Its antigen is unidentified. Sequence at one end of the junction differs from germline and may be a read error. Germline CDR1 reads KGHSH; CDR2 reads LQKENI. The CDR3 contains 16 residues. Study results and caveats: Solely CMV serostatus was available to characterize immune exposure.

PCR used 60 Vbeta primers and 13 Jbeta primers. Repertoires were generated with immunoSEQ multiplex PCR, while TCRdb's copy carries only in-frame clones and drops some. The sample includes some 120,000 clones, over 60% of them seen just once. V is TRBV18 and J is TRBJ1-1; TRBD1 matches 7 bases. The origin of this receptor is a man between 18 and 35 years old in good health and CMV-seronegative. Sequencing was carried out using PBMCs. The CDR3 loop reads CASSPLEGAGGTEAFF. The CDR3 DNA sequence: TGTGCCAGCTCGCCACTGGAGGGGGCTGGGGGCACTGAAGCTTTCTTT.